The 23 T cell receptor beta chains listed next were all sequenced from one sample in a study of neoadjuvant anti-PD-1 for oral cavity cancer. Regarding time point: after neoadjuvant nivolumab, at surgical resection. Measured with immunoSEQ multiplex PCR; TCRdb has only the in-frame clones, and not every one. The sample includes about 2,200 clones, 59% of them seen just once. The sequenced sample was tumor tissue, obtained after nivolumab (anti-PD-1) treatment. These receptors all stem from a person aged 40 to 85 with oral cavity squamous cell carcinoma.

This rearrangement joins TRBV2 to TRBJ1-2, with 8 bases fitting TRBD1. The CDR3 has 14 residues. Trimming cost V 7 bases and J 8 bases; bases outside gene matches: 12. Germline V gives CDR1 SNHLY, CDR2 FYNNEI. The CDR3 sequence is CASKGTGGFGGYTF. The CDR3 DNA follows: TGTGCCAGCAAGGGAACAGGGGGATTCGGAGGCTACACCTTC.

The chain has TRBV27 and TRBJ2-4, with 12 bases matching TRBD1. From germline, CDR1 is MNHEY and CDR2 SMNVEV (reference sequence). CDR3 length: 15 amino acids. V shed 6 bases, J shed 8 bases, and the junction held 8 bases outside the gene matches. CDR3 protein: CASSLGTGGFDIQYF. The CDR3 DNA is TGTGCCAGCAGCCTGGGGACAGGGGGCTTCGACATTCAGTACTTC.

The rearrangement links TRBV10-3 to TRBJ2-3; 14 bases map to TRBD2. Germline CDR1 and CDR2: ENHRY and SYGVKD. The CDR3 totals 16 residues. V dropped 6 bases and J dropped 5; count of bases not matched to a gene: 7. The CDR3 here is CAIRGLAGVLGDTQYF. CDR3 nucleotides: TGTGCCATCAGGGGACTAGCGGGAGTTCTGGGAGATACGCAGTATTTT.

The chain joins TRBV10-3 to TRBJ1-1; 9 bases fit TRBD1. The trim removed 5 bases at V and 1 base at J, leaving 8 bases unmatched. This CDR3 is built from 16 residues. Germline lookup yields CDR1 ENHRY and CDR2 SYGVKD. The DNA for the CDR3 is TGTGCCATCAGTCGACAGGGGGTGAGCGGGAACACTGAAGCTTTCTTT. Translation gives CAISRQGVSGNTEAFF.

This clone was observed a few times. This chain links TRBV2 with TRBJ2-7; perhaps TRBD2 as D (6 bases). The CDR3 contains 13 residues. V lost 8 bases, J lost 0 bases, and 11 bases lay in between. The germline V gene encodes CDR1 SNHLY and CDR2 FYNNEI. CDR3 coding DNA: TGTGCCAGCGGGGGGACCGTCTCCTACGAGCAGTACTTC. This gives the protein CASGGTVSYEQYF. Filled out from reference TRBV2 and TRBJ2-7, the complete variable domain reads EPEVTQTPSHQVTQMGQEVILRCVPISNHLYFYWYRQILGQKVEFLVSFYNNEISEKSEIFDDQFSVERPDGSNFTLKIRSTKLEDSAMYFCASGGTVSYEQYFGPGTRLTVT.

This clone was counted a few times. The chain has TRBV6-4 and TRBJ2-1, with D perhaps matching TRBD2 (5 bases). V lost 2 bases, J lost 9 bases, and 11 bases lay in between. This CDR3 spans 13 amino acids. Germline CDR1 and CDR2: MRHNA and SNTAGT. For the CDR3, the DNA is TGTGCCAGCAGTGACGAGGGCGAGGGTGAGCAGTTCTTC. It is translated as CASSDEGEGEQFF.

The V and J genes are TRBV4-2 and TRBJ2-7, with TRBD2 identical over 13 bases. Germline values: CDR1 LGHNA, CDR2 YNFKEQ. CDR3 size: 15 residues. V shed 2 bases, J shed 7 bases, and the junction held 5 bases outside the gene matches. CDR3 in amino acids: CASSQLGTSGNEQYF. The CDR3 DNA is TGTGCCAGCAGCCAATTGGGGACTAGCGGGAATGAGCAGTACTTC.

The CDR3 sequence: CASGTVNYGYTF. CDR3 nucleotide sequence: TGTGCCAGCGGGACTGTTAACTATGGCTACACCTTC. The chain employs TRBV28 and TRBJ1-2; possible D gene TRBD1, 5 bases. There are 12 residues in the CDR3. Trimming cost V 8 bases and J 1 base, with 8 bases left between them. Germline-derived CDR1 and CDR2 are MDHEN and SYDVKM.

The sample holds a few counts of this clone. CDR3: CASSQGASGNTEAFF. The DNA of the CDR3 is TGCGCCAGCAGCCAAGGAGCCAGTGGGAACACTGAAGCTTTCTTT. The chain joins TRBV4-1 to TRBJ1-1; D ambiguous. Trimming removed 1 base at V and 1 base at J, with 10 bases between. Germline loops: CDR1 MGHRA, CDR2 YSYEKL. The CDR3 runs 15 residues.

This chain joins TRBV9 and TRBJ2-1, with 11 bases aligning to TRBD2. The CDR3 runs to 17 residues. Germline lookup yields CDR1 SGDLS and CDR2 YYNGEE. After removal of 3 bases from V and 4 bases from J, the junction contained 9 bases not matched to a gene. CDR3 protein: CASSAAPSSGRYNEQFF. In DNA form, the CDR3 reads TGTGCCAGCAGCGCCGCGCCCTCTAGCGGGAGGTACAATGAGCAGTTCTTC.

The gene calls are TRBV4-1 and TRBJ1-1; no clear D. V lost 4 bases and J lost 2, with 14 bases in between. CDR1 MGHRA and CDR2 YSYEKL come from the germline V gene. This CDR3 comprises 15 residues. CDR3 in amino acids: CASSRSSPVNTEAFF. In DNA, the CDR3 is TGCGCCAGCAGCCGCTCCAGCCCCGTTAACACTGAAGCTTTCTTT.

This clone has only a few counts. The chain employs TRBV30 and TRBJ1-1; TRBD1 aligns across 11 bases. The germline V gene has CDR1 GTSNPN and CDR2 SVGIG (reference sequence). This CDR3 region has 15 residues. The CDR3 region is CAGKPGTGGWTEAFF. Written as DNA, the CDR3 is TGTGCTGGAAAACCCGGGACAGGGGGATGGACTGAAGCTTTCTTT.

The chain links TRBV7-2 to TRBJ2-7; 14 bases align to TRBD2. The CDR3 consists of 16 residues. Per the germline V gene, CDR1 is SGHTA and CDR2 is FQGNSA. V lost 2 bases to trimming and J lost 6 bases; unmatched junction nucleotides: 6. The CDR3 spells CASSLTSGLAGVEQYF. In DNA, the CDR3 is TGTGCCAGCAGCTTAACCTCGGGACTAGCGGGAGTCGAGCAGTACTTC. Together with reference TRBV7-2 and TRBJ2-7, the CDR3 gives the full variable domain: GAGVSQSPSNKVTEKGKDVELRCDPISGHTALYWYRQSLGQGLEFLIYFQGNSAPDKSGLPSDRFSAERTGGSVSTLTIQRTQQEDSAVYLCASSLTSGLAGVEQYFGPGTRLTVT.

The chain has TRBV6-5 and TRBJ1-4; weak D call: TRBD1 (5 bases). This CDR3 region has 14 residues. CDR1 MNHEY and CDR2 SVGAGI come from the germline V gene. Trimming stripped 5 bases from V and 4 bases from J, with 11 bases between. The CDR3 DNA is TGTGCCAGCAGTCGACAGCCTTTTAATGAAAAACTGTTTTTT. Translation: CASSRQPFNEKLFF.

The chain links TRBV6-5 to TRBJ2-7; TRBD1 might be the D (5 bases). The CDR3 has 12 residues. Germline CDR1 reads MNHEY; CDR2 reads SVGAGI. V lost 11 bases to trimming and J lost 0 bases, with 11 bases between them. CDR3 sequence: CASRAPSYEQYF. The CDR3 region has the DNA TGTGCCTCCAGGGCTCCCTCCTACGAGCAGTACTTC.

This clone was seen just once. The rearrangement uses TRBV10-2 and TRBJ1-3, with no clear D. Germline V lookup: CDR1 WSHSY, CDR2 SAAADI. V dropped 3 bases and J dropped 9 bases, with 12 bases sitting between them. The CDR3 length is 13 residues. The DNA of the CDR3 is TGCGCCAGCAGTGATGCGGGTACGAGCACCATATATTTT. Its translation is CASSDAGTSTIYF.

This chain uses TRBV5-4 with TRBJ2-3, with 7 bases aligning to TRBD2. The CDR3 length is 15 residues. Germline trimming cut 7 bases from V and 4 bases from J; bases unmatched to any gene: 12. Germline V lookup: CDR1 SGHNT, CDR2 YYREEE (reference sequence). The CDR3 region is CASGRREDRADTQYF. The CDR3 bases are TGTGCCAGCGGACGACGGGAGGACCGCGCAGATACGCAGTATTTT.

The table lists this clone with a few counts. Because it lacks the conserved phenylalanine or tryptophan at the end, this CDR3 is likely a read error. The DNA is omitted, as the CDR3 cannot be located on it reliably, and the CDR3 follows TCRdb's listing. The gene calls are TRBV10-2 and TRBJ1-2. Germline V gene sequence: CDR1 WSHSY, CDR2 SAAADI. Counting both end residues, the CDR3 totals 13 amino acids. The CDR3: CASSDPDSRGLGI.

This clone has only one observation. The chain couples TRBV28 to TRBJ2-7, with D tentatively TRBD1 (6 bases). Germline-derived CDR1 and CDR2 are MDHEN and SYDVKM. The CDR3 totals 12 residues. Trimming pared 6 bases from V and 0 bases from J, leaving 6 bases between. CDR3 coding DNA: TGTGCCAGCAGAGGGGGCTCCTACGAGCAGTACTTC. Protein: CASRGGSYEQYF.

This chain connects TRBV5-6 to TRBJ2-3; 8 bases map to TRBD2. The CDR3 spans 14 residues. Germline V gene data show CDR1 as SGHDT and CDR2 as YYEEEE. Trimming cost V 5 bases and J 3 bases; bases outside gene matches: 5. The CDR3 region has the DNA TGTGCCAGCAGTCCACTAGCGGATACAGATACGCAGTATTTT. This encodes CASSPLADTDTQYF.

The chain employs TRBV9 and TRBJ2-7, with TRBD2 identical over 10 bases. Germline trimming cut 0 bases from V and 2 bases from J; bases unmatched to any gene: 8. In germline, CDR1 is SGDLS, CDR2 YYNGEE. The CDR3 length is 17 residues. CDR3 residues: CASSVGLGLAGAYEQYF. CDR3 nucleotides: TGTGCCAGCAGCGTAGGGTTGGGGCTAGCGGGAGCCTACGAGCAGTACTTC.

This clone occurred once. The genes are TRBV5-3 and TRBJ1-1; 9 bases align to TRBD1. TRBV5-3 is placed among ORFs of uncertain function. The CDR3 has 16 residues. J was trimmed by 4 bases and V by 4 bases; bases with no gene match: 11. The chain's CDR3 is CARSQTRDRVPTEAFF. The CDR3 coding sequence is TGTGCCAGAAGCCAAACCCGGGACAGGGTGCCCACTGAAGCTTTCTTT.

CDR3 in DNA: TGTGCCAGCGGCGGGACAAACACAGATACGCAGTATTTT. The encoded protein is CASGGTNTDTQYF. The chain links TRBV6-1 to TRBJ2-3, with D perhaps assigned TRBD1 or TRBD2 (6 bases each). Germline V gene data show CDR1 as MNHNS and CDR2 as SASEGT. With 8 bases removed from V and 2 bases from J, the gap between germline ends came to 11 bases. The CDR3 covers 13 residues.